This T cell receptor beta chain was found in a study of cytomegalovirus exposure and HLA in healthy donors. General observations from the study: A later analysis linked a missense DCLRE1C variant to TCR beta V- and J-gene trimming. In a later analysis, HLA-associated TCR beta chains were more clonally expanded than equally common others.

The PCR had 60 Vbeta and 13 Jbeta primers. The assay was immunoSEQ multiplex PCR, and TCRdb's table has in-frame clones only and misses some. This sample has tens of thousands of clones, with roughly 74% found just once. Concerning this clone itself: Antigen: not known.

Sequenced input: PBMCs. This receptor was taken from a woman under 40 in good health and CMV-seropositive.

The CDR3 is CATSRVRAGGPHEAFF. CDR3 in DNA: TGTGCCACCAGCAGAGTTAGGGCAGGGGGCCCCCATGAAGCTTTCTTT. The J gene is TRBJ1-1, the V gene TRBV15; TRBD1 aligns across 8 bases. Germline CDR1 is LNHNV and CDR2 is YYDKDF (reference sequence). Trimming cost V 1 base and J 7 bases; bases outside gene matches: 11. The CDR3 runs 16 residues.